A selection of T cell receptor beta chains follows, all from one sample in a study of post-analysis software for immune sequencing data. Using its own MiXCR run on the PCR reads, TCRdb lists one record per CDR3 protein. The sample lists approximately 630,000 distinct CDR3 sequences, around 64% occurring once. Material: blood. The receptors stem from a girl aged 2 to 9 with multiple sclerosis. Both conserved end residues are part of each CDR3. D genes are given only for firm matches. Clone sizes are given selectively: once, few, many, or a class where the clone is expanded.

V	J	D	size	DNA	CDR3
TRBV7-2	TRBJ2-1	NA	NA	TGTGCCAGCAGCTTAGCGAGCGTCGCCGGGAATGAGCAGTTCTTC	CASSLASVAGNEQFF
TRBV29-1	TRBJ2-1	TRBD1	few	TGCAGCGTCGACAGGGGGCAGGGCAATGAGCAGTTCTTC	CSVDRGQGNEQFF
TRBV5-1	TRBJ2-1	TRBD1	NA	TGCGCCAGCAGCTTAGGACAGGGGACGCCCTACAATGAGCAGTTCTTC	CASSLGQGTPYNEQFF
TRBV27	TRBJ1-2	NA	few	TGTGCCAGCAGTTCTTGGGTAGCCCCCCGCGGCTACACCTTC	CASSSWVAPRGYTF
TRBV7-2	TRBJ1-4	TRBD1	NA	TGTGCCAGCAGCTTACAGGGGGCGCAAAGTTTCGAAAAACTGTTTTTT	CASSLQGAQSFEKLFF
TRBV24-1	TRBJ2-3	NA	NA	TGTGCCACCAGTGATTCGAAATGGGGCGGAAGCACAGATACGCAGTATTTT	CATSDSKWGGSTDTQYF
TRBV4-2	TRBJ2-1	NA	NA	TGTGCCAGCAGCCAAGATCTCCGAGGATCCTACAATGAGCAGTTCTTC	CASSQDLRGSYNEQFF
TRBV20-1	TRBJ1-5	NA	NA	TGCGGGGCGCGGGATAGCAATCAGCCCCAGCATTTT	CGARDSNQPQHF
TRBV7-2	TRBJ2-1	NA	few	TGTGCCAGCAGCTTCATCCAAGGGGCCGATGAGCAGTTCTTC	CASSFIQGADEQFF
TRBV28	TRBJ2-5	NA	few	TGTGCCAGCAGTTTACACGCCCAGGAGACCCAGTACTTC	CASSLHAQETQYF
TRBV29-1	TRBJ1-2	NA	once	TGCAGCGTAGTTGACCCTCTCCGGTTGTATGGCTACACCTTC	CSVVDPLRLYGYTF
TRBV5-1	TRBJ2-4	NA	NA	TGCGCCAGCAGCCCGGCCCAGCAGGGGATCCTAGCCAAAAACATTCAGTACTTC	CASSPAQQGILAKNIQYF
TRBV12-3/TRBV12-4	TRBJ1-2	NA	NA	TGTGCCAGCAGTTTAAAAGTAAACTATGGCTACACCTTC	CASSLKVNYGYTF
TRBV20-1	TRBJ2-1	NA	NA	TGCAGTGCTAGAGGGGGGGCCAACAATGAGCAGTTCTTC	CSARGGANNEQFF
TRBV5-1	TRBJ1-4	NA	NA	TGCGCCAGCAGCTCAGAGGCATATGAAAAACGGTTTTTT	CASSSEAYEKRFF
TRBV7-7	TRBJ2-4	NA	NA	TGTGCCAGCAGCTTAATTGAGGGGTTAAGGGTAGCCAAAAACATTCAGTACTTC	CASSLIEGLRVAKNIQYF
TRBV4-2	TRBJ2-5	NA	NA	TGTGCCAGCAGCCAACAAACAACCCCAGAGACCCAGTACTTC	CASSQQTTPETQYF
TRBV6-1	TRBJ2-6	NA	NA	TGTGCCAGCAGTGAACCGGGCTCTGGGGCCAACGTCCTGACTTTC	CASSEPGSGANVLTF
TRBV10-3	TRBJ2-3	NA	NA	TGTGCCATCAGTGTTCACCAGACAGGTAACACAGATACGCAGTATTTT	CAISVHQTGNTDTQYF
TRBV9	TRBJ2-3	TRBD2	few	TGTGCCAGCAGCGTAGTAGCGGGGGGCACAGATACGCAGTATTTT	CASSVVAGGTDTQYF
TRBV25-1	TRBJ2-6	NA	NA	TGTGCCAGCAGTTACACAGGGTCTGGGGCCAACGTCCTGACTTTC	CASSYTGSGANVLTF
TRBV7-9	TRBJ2-1	NA	few	TGTGCCAGCAGCTTAGTTGCGGGGACAACTGAGCAGTTCTTC	CASSLVAGTTEQFF
TRBV30	TRBJ2-2	NA	NA	TGTGCCGGGCTTTGGGCAGGGCTCACCGGGGAGCTGTTTTTT	CAGLWAGLTGELFF
TRBV7-9	TRBJ2-7	TRBD1	NA	TGTGCCAGCAGCCTAGAGGACAGGCGCGAGCAGTACTTC	CASSLEDRREQYF
TRBV20-1	TRBJ1-5	TRBD1	NA	TGCAGTGCTTCGGGACAGGGGGTCAGCAATCAGCCCCAGCATTTT	CSASGQGVSNQPQHF
TRBV7-2	TRBJ2-3	NA	NA	TGTGCCAGCAGCCCCCCCACTAGGCAGGGCGAATCCGATACGCAGTATTTT	CASSPPTRQGESDTQYF
TRBV7-9	TRBJ2-3	TRBD1	NA	TGTGCCAGCAGCTTAGCGCAGAGAGGGGGCGGCACAGATACGCAGTATTTT	CASSLAQRGGGTDTQYF
TRBV5-5	TRBJ2-3	NA	NA	TGTGCCAGCAGCTTGGGACAGGACTTCTCAGATACGCAGTATTTT	CASSLGQDFSDTQYF
TRBV6-5	TRBJ2-7	TRBD1	NA	TGTGCCTCATCAGGGACAGGGATGCACGAGCAGTACTTC	CASSGTGMHEQYF
TRBV2	TRBJ2-4	NA	once	TGTGCCAGCAGTGAAACTGTTAACATTCAGTACTTC	CASSETVNIQYF
TRBV20-1	TRBJ1-5	NA	NA	TGCAGTGCTCCCGGCGATTGGGACAGCAATCAGCCCCAGCATTTT	CSAPGDWDSNQPQHF
TRBV7-9	TRBJ1-6	NA	NA	TGTGCCAGCAGCTCGGGATTTGAGAATTCACCCCTCCACTTT	CASSSGFENSPLHF
TRBV5-4	TRBJ2-5	NA	NA	TGTGCCAGCAGCTTGGAAGGCGGGGGAAGGGGGGGAGAGACCCAGTACTTC	CASSLEGGGRGGETQYF
TRBV5-6	TRBJ1-2	NA	NA	TGTGCCAGCAGCCCGAAAGGAGGTTTCTATGGCTACACCTTC	CASSPKGGFYGYTF
TRBV3-1	TRBJ1-5	NA	NA	TGTGCCAGCAGCCCCATGGGGCATAGCAATCAGCCCCAGCATTTT	CASSPMGHSNQPQHF
TRBV20-1	TRBJ2-5	NA	NA	TGCAGTGCTAGAGAGAGTGGCCAAGAGACCCAGTACTTC	CSARESGQETQYF
TRBV9	TRBJ2-6	NA	NA	TGTGCCAGCAGCCCCCTCCTTTCTGGGGCCAACGTCCTGACTTTC	CASSPLLSGANVLTF
TRBV4-3	TRBJ1-5	NA	NA	TGCGCCAGCAGCCAAGATGAGGTCCAGCCCCAGCATTTT	CASSQDEVQPQHF
TRBV12-3/TRBV12-4	TRBJ2-7	NA	NA	TGTGCCAGCAGTTTTAACCTTCTAGGCTCCTACGAGCAGTACTTC	CASSFNLLGSYEQYF